The TCR beta chain under discussion was sequenced for a study of T cells in localized non-small cell lung cancer (dated by TCRdb to 2018 to 2021). Looking at the study overall: T cell repertoires of a few hundred early-stage NSCLC patients were analyzed, with tumors being compared against uninvolved tumor-adjacent lungs. The mean age of the NSCLC patients was around 65 years, with 130 or so men and around 99 women. The cohort consisted of about 240 treatment-naive NSCLC patients whose localized lung tumors had been resected. Paper-wide results and their limitations: Because of the exploratory design, TCR variables were selected using unadjusted p-values without false-discovery rate correction. Of the top 100 tumor clones, a median of roughly 56 were detected in paired uninvolved adjacent lung; 28 were also among that lung's top 100. Uninvolved tumor-adjacent lung showed the highest T cell clonality, higher than tumor, which suggests more focused antigenic responses in the adjacent lung. Longer overall survival was associated with higher blood T cell density, whereas shorter survival was associated with higher adjacent-lung clonality. Multi-region tumor sequencing was not performed, so intratumor heterogeneity could not be excluded.

TCR beta CDR3 regions were sequenced from DNA using the immunoSEQ Assay. Turning to the authors' computational methods: To compute T cell density, TCR beta template counts were normalized to usable DNA, which was estimated by amplifying housekeeping genes. Richness was estimated with the preseqR package, extrapolating to 400,000 templates for PBMC samples and 120,000 templates for tissue samples. Clonality was defined by subtracting Pielou's evenness from one. Tissue-enriched TCRs were identified through differential abundance testing performed on productive amino-acid clonotypes, with a minimum total count of 5 and an alpha of 0.1. Repertoire overlap between compartments was quantified with the Jaccard Index and Morisita Overlap Index. GLIPH grouped TCR beta CDR3s together with public tetramer-defined viral CDR3s, and a viral motif had to include at least three viral sequences and also show V-gene enrichment. TCRdb took over this immuneACCESS table, retaining in-frame rearrangements with V and J assigned. Such tables are incomplete; in checked studies, under half of the missing clones stem from an unresolved V gene, and the remainder is unexplained. V, J and clone size reflect that table, while D and trimming were determined from the DNA. The sample table lists more than 50,000 clones, around 81% of them with a count of one. The ten largest clones take up just under 20% of the sample.

At diagnosis, tumor, uninvolved tumor-adjacent lung and peripheral blood were collected and then preserved as a mix of FFPE and fresh-frozen material. For TCR repertoire profiling, the blood samples were analyzed as peripheral blood mononuclear cells. The germline V gene encodes CDR1 SGHTA and CDR2 FQGNSA. The CDR3, cysteine through phenylalanine, is 16 amino acids long. The kept DNA is CDR3 alone, 48 bases in frame from the first base. The germline V and J ends show losses of 5 bases and 0 bases respectively, and no gene match explains 8 bases of the junction. A word on this clone: Which antigen it targets is not known. Per-base qualities were not stored, and no clone one base away is much larger.

The sequences come from peripheral blood, collected before any cancer treatment. This chain joins TRBV7-2 to TRBJ2-7; 9 junctional bases match TRBD2. This TCR was recovered from a female donor aged 60 or older with stage II squamous cell lung carcinoma. The CDR3 has the sequence CASSARLAASSYEQYF. The base sequence is TGTGCCAGCAGCGCACGACTAGCGGCGAGCTCCTACGAGCAGTACTTC.